A single sample gave rise to the 9 T cell receptor beta chains below, sequenced in a study of blood T cell repertoires in COVID-19. Clones were sequenced by immunoSEQ multiplex PCR, and TCRdb holds only the in-frame ones, with some missing. Counted here are 120,000 or so clones, about 77% occurring once; the ten biggest clones make up approximately 25%. Sequenced sample: peripheral blood. The receptor source for this set is a human donor in a cohort sampled during active COVID-19.

CDR3 sequence (DNA): TGTGCCAGCAGACCCGCCGGTACTAGCGGGAGGGCGAATGAGCAGTTCTTC. As protein: CASRPAGTSGRANEQFF. The chain uses TRBV27 and TRBJ2-1, with 13 bases that match TRBD2. The CDR3 sequence is 17 residues long. V lost 6 bases to trimming and J lost 7 bases; unmatched junction nucleotides: 12. The germline V gene has CDR1 MNHEY and CDR2 SMNVEV (reference sequence).

V is TRBV3-1 (or the pseudogene TRBV3-2) and J is TRBJ2-3, with D tentatively TRBD1 (6 bases). The CDR3 consists of 14 residues. Germline V gene sequence: CDR1 LGHDT, CDR2 YNNKEL (reference sequence). The V gene lost 4 bases and the J gene lost 3 bases, with 11 bases spanning the gap. The CDR3 here is CASSRDKDTDTQYF. CDR3 sequence (DNA): TGTGCCAGCAGCCGGGACAAGGATACAGATACGCAGTATTTT.

This chain uses TRBV7-3 with TRBJ1-2, with 7 bases fitting TRBD1. Per the germline V gene, CDR1 is SGHTA and CDR2 is FQGTGA. The CDR3 has 14 residues. The trim removed 5 bases at V and 8 bases at J, leaving 11 bases unmatched. As DNA, the CDR3 is TGTGCCAGCAGCCCCCGACAGGGACCGGGAGGCTACACCTTC. This encodes CASSPRQGPGGYTF.

J is TRBJ2-1 and V is TRBV19; 9 bases are a match to TRBD1. Germline CDR1 reads LNHDA; CDR2 reads SQIVND (reference sequence). The CDR3 is 15 amino acids. V lost 9 bases and J lost 10; bases outside the gene matches: 16. The CDR3 coding sequence is TGTGCCAGCAGAACGGACAGGGGCGAGGATCGGGAGCAGTTCTTC. The encoded protein is CASRTDRGEDREQFF.

The genes are TRBV4-1 and TRBJ2-2; unclear D gene. Germline loops: CDR1 MGHRA, CDR2 YSYEKL. V was pared by 1 base and J by 3 bases, with 9 bases between. The CDR3 is 15 amino acids. CDR3 amino acids: CASSQVQRDTGELFF. CDR3 coding DNA: TGCGCCAGCAGCCAAGTCCAGCGAGACACCGGGGAGCTGTTTTTT.

The J gene is TRBJ2-7, the V gene TRBV5-1, with TRBD2 matching over 7 bases. Per germline, CDR1 SGHRS and CDR2 YFSETQ. The trim removed 7 bases at V and 7 bases at J, leaving 14 bases unmatched. There are 14 residues in the CDR3. As DNA, the CDR3 is TGCGCCAGCTCCTCTAGTTCGGGGGGTGGGGAGCAGTACTTC. Protein sequence: CASSSSSGGGEQYF.

The CDR3 region has the DNA TGTGCCAGCAGTGAGTTGACTAGCGGGTCCAAATCAGAGACCCAGTACTTC. It codes for CASSELTSGSKSETQYF. The rearrangement joins TRBV28 to TRBJ2-5; TRBD2 agrees at 10 bases. With 5 bases clipped from V and 4 bases from J, the junction kept 13 bases outside the gene matches. CDR1 MDHEN and CDR2 SYDVKM come from the germline V gene. The CDR3 covers 17 residues.

The rearrangement uses TRBV9 and TRBJ1-3; D gene uncertain. The CDR3 covers 17 residues. The germline V gene has CDR1 SGDLS and CDR2 YYNGEE. The V gene lost 3 bases and the J gene lost 0 bases, with 16 bases spanning the gap. CDR3 sequence: CASSDYGEASSGNTIYF. The CDR3 coding sequence is TGTGCCAGCAGCGACTACGGAGAAGCCAGCTCTGGAAACACCATATATTTT.

The genes are TRBV5-4 and TRBJ2-5; D uncertain. The CDR3 consists of 17 residues. Trimming left V 0 bases short and J 4 bases short, with 19 bases between. CDR1 and CDR2 (germline): SGHNT, YYREEE (reference sequence). This CDR3 reads CASSLGSARGPRETQYF. The CDR3 DNA reads as TGTGCCAGCAGCTTGGGATCCGCGAGAGGCCCCCGAGAGACCCAGTACTTC.